This TCR beta chain was found in a study of T cells in localized non-small cell lung cancer. Repertoires were generated with immunoSEQ multiplex PCR, while TCRdb's copy carries only in-frame clones and drops some. The table has roughly 50,000 clones, about 80% seen once. The CDR3 is 16 residues long. The V segment lost 0 bases and the J segment 5 bases; nucleotides outside the gene matches: 2. Germline CDR1 is SGDLS and CDR2 is YYNGEE. The source was peripheral blood, collected before any cancer treatment. The rearrangement uses TRBV9 and TRBJ2-3; 14 positions match TRBD2. The clonotype was recovered from a female donor aged 60 or older with stage II squamous cell lung carcinoma. CDR3 DNA sequence: TGTGCCAGCAGCGTAGGTGGGACTAGCGGGGGAGATACGCAGTATTTT. This sequence encodes CASSVGGTSGGDTQYF.